These T cell receptor beta chains were read from a single sample in a study of regulatory T cells in long-lasting Graves disease. TCRdb passed the multiplex PCR reads through MiXCR, listing each CDR3 protein once. This table has 600,000 to 800,000 distinct CDR3 sequences, approximately 29% appearing once. This material consisted of peripheral blood mononuclear cells (PBMCs), taken when the disease was refractory, from a patient treated with antithyroid drugs. These TCRs come from a female donor with Graves disease. Both conserved end residues are trimmed from each CDR3. A D gene is named only where the DNA matches it firmly. The listing skips clone size in some rows; elsewhere it reads once, few, many or a size class.

j_call d_call cdr3_length clone_size v_call cdr3_aa
TRBJ1-2 . 12 . TRBV20-1 SAETEGYNYGYT
TRBJ2-3 TRBD2 14 . TRBV20-1 SARVETSGNTDTQY
TRBJ2-2 . 13 few TRBV7-7 ASSFETTNTGELF
TRBJ1-5 TRBD1 13 few TRBV20-1 SASLTGGSNQPQH
TRBJ1-1 . 13 . TRBV5-1 ASSPVAGFGTEAF
TRBJ2-5 . 11 . TRBV7-3 ASSLTWGETQY
TRBJ2-7 TRBD1 16 many TRBV12-3/TRBV12-4 ASRPPPGQHSWAYEQY
TRBJ1-1 . 15 . TRBV15 ATSRDRWPGGGTEAF
TRBJ2-5 TRBD2 13 many TRBV20-1 SARPGREGGETQY
TRBJ1-5 . 12 few TRBV20-1 SAKTAFSDQPQH
. TRBD2 13 . TRBV28 ASSFGELAGYEQY
TRBJ2-2 . 13 . TRBV28 ASSLGRLIGGELF